A single sample is the source of the 4 T cell receptor beta chains below, sequenced in a study of T cell repertoires in cytomegalovirus infection. TCRdb reanalysed the reads using MiXCR and keeps one entry per CDR3 protein. The sample contains about 320,000 distinct CDR3 sequences, 9% to 9.5% of which appear only once. Sequencing was carried out using PBMCs. The receptors were sampled from a human donor in good health (CMV status not recorded). Some clones in this sample may be carry-over from other donors' samples.

This clonotype was found many times. The chain is built from TRBV6-6 and TRBJ2-3, with TRBD1 matching 7 bases. The J segment lost 2 bases and the V segment lost 11 bases, leaving 4 bases of the junction unmatched. CDR1 and CDR2 from the germline V gene are MNHNY and SVGAGI (reference sequence). The CDR3 runs 12 residues. DNA of the CDR3: TGTGCCTCGGGACAGTCCACAGATACGCAGTATTTT. It is translated as CASGQSTDTQYF.

This clonotype was found many times. The gene calls are TRBV7-2 and TRBJ2-5; D is possibly TRBD2 (5 bases). V was clipped by 6 bases and J by 4 bases, with 18 bases between them. The CDR3 is made up of 15 amino acids. The germline CDR1 and CDR2 sequences are SGHTA and FQGNSA. The CDR3, as DNA: TGTGCCAGCAGGTCTAGCAGCCATACTTCAGAGACCCAGTACTTC. This codes for CASRSSSHTSETQYF.

This clonotype was found a few times. The chain employs TRBV6-2 or TRBV6-3 and TRBJ1-1; possible D gene TRBD1, 5 bases. Trimming cost V 2 bases and J 7 bases, with 17 bases left between them. Per germline, CDR1 MNHEY and CDR2 SVGEGT. The CDR3 runs to 15 residues. The CDR3 loop reads CASSYRTGTLREAFF. CDR3 bases: TGTGCCAGCAGTTACCGCACCGGGACCCTCCGTGAAGCTTTCTTT.

J is TRBJ1-1 and V is TRBV28; possible D gene TRBD1, 5 bases. The CDR3 covers 14 residues. V lost 6 bases, J lost 5 bases, and 16 bases lay in between. Germline CDR1 and CDR2: MDHEN and SYDVKM. CDR3: CASRPRGRRTEAFF. The CDR3 region has the DNA TGTGCCAGCAGACCACGGGGCCGGAGGACTGAAGCTTTCTTT.